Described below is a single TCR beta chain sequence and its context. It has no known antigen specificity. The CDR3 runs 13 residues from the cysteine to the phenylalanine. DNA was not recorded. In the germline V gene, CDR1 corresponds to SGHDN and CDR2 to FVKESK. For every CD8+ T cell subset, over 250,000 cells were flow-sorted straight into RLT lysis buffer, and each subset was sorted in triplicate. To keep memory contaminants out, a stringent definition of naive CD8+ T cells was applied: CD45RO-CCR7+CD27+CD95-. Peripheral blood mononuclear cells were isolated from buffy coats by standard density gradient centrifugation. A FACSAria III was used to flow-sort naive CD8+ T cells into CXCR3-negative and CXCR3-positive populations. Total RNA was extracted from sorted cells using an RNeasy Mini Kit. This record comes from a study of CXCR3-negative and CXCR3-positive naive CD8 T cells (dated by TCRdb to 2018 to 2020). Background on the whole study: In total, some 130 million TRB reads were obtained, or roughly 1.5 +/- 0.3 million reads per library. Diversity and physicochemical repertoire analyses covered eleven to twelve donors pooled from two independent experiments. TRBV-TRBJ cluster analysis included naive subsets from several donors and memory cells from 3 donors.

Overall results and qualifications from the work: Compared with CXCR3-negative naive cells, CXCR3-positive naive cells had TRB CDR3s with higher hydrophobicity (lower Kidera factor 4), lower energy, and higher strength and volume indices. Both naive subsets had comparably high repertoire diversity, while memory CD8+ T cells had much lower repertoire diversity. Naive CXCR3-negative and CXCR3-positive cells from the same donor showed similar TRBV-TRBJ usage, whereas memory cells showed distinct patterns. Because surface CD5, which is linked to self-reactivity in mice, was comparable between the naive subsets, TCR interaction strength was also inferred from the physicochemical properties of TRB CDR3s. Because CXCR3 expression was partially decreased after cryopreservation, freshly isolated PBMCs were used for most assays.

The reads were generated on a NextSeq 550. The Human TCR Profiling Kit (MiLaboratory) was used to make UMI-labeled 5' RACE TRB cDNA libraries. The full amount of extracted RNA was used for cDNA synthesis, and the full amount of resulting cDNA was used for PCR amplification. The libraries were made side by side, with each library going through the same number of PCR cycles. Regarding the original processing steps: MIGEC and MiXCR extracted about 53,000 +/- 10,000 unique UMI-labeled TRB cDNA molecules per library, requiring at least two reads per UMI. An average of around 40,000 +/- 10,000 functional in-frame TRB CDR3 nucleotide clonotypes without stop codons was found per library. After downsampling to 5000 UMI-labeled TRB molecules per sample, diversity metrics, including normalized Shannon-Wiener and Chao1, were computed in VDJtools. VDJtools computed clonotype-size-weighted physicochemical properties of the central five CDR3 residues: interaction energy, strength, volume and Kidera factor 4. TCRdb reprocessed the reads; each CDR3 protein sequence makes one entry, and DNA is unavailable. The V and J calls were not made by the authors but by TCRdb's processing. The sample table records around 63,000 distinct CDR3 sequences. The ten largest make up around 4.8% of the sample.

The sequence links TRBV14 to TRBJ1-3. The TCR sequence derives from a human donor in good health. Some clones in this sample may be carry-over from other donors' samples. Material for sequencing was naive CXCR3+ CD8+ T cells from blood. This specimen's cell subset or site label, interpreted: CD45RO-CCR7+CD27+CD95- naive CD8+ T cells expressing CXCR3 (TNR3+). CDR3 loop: CASSQVSGDTIYF.